This T cell receptor (beta chain) was sequenced in a study of blood T cells in healthy people across ages. The authors ran a second PCR of roughly 7 to 11 cycles using a sample-barcoded 5' primer and a J-beta primer mix. Each CDR3 protein gets one entry after TCRdb re-called the 5' RACE reads with MiXCR. The data contain roughly 800,000 distinct CDR3 sequences, less than 70% of them seen just once; the ten biggest clones take up approximately 40%. There are a few counts of this clonotype. The CDR3 runs to 15 residues. The source of this sequence is an elderly man in good health. Sequencing input: blood. This chain links TRBV21-1 with TRBJ2-7; the D call in the table, TRBD1, was not verified against the DNA. TRBV21-1 is shown as a pseudogene. CDR3 bases: TGTGCCAGCAGCTGCCGGACAGGGGAGCCCTACGAGCAGTACTTC. It encodes CASSCRTGEPYEQYF.